The sequence of this T cell receptor (beta chain) was determined in a study of blood T cell repertoires in COVID-19. Study-level background: Some COVID-19 samples were acute and others convalescent; all came from the United States, Italy and Spain. T cells, B-cell-depleted T cells, or PBMCs provided the cDNA or gDNA that served as material.

V lost 0 bases and J lost 5, with 16 bases in between. CDR1 is MNHEY, CDR2 SVGAGI, per germline. The CDR3 is 16 amino acids. In the authors' methods: Estimation of nucleated cell counts was performed using reference gene primer amplification. TCRdb's copy holds only in-frame clones and misses some; the assay was immunoSEQ multiplex PCR. D and trimming come from the DNA, and the V and J calls and clone size come from that table. Altogether roughly 230,000 clones are present, around nine tenths being singletons, with the ten largest covering roughly 0.79%. Seattle cases were enrolled at active infection and followed longitudinally.

The rearrangement uses TRBV6-5 and TRBJ2-5; a weak D match, TRBD2 (7 bases). The TCR sequence derives from a man aged 25-40 years with COVID-19, enrolled during active disease. Sequenced: peripheral blood. The CDR3 protein is CASSYSWGLGGETQYF. Here the CDR3 DNA reads TGTGCCAGCAGTTACTCGTGGGGGCTGGGAGGGGAGACCCAGTACTTC.